This T cell receptor beta chain was observed in a study of T-cell memory formation after mild COVID-19. The V gene end was trimmed by 2 bases and the J gene end by 3 bases; junction bases not matched to a gene: 11. The CDR3 has 17 residues. Germline V gene lookup returns CDR1 KGHDR and CDR2 SFDVKD. A single record per CDR3 protein comes from TCRdb applying MiXCR to the 5' RACE reads. The sample lists fewer than 700,000 distinct CDR3 sequences; roughly 18% were seen once. Input material: PBMCs or a T cell subset sorted from them (not recorded which). The receptor was isolated from an adult woman who had mild COVID-19 (a few samples of this study predate the infection). Cell type and time point are not known. This chain links TRBV24-1 with TRBJ2-7; 8 nucleotides match TRBD1. The DNA of the CDR3 is TGTGCCACCAGTGATTCACGGGGGACAGGAATTGGCTACGAGCAGTACTTC. Encoded protein: CATSDSRGTGIGYEQYF.